This T cell receptor beta chain was documented in a study of chemoradiotherapy in HPV16-positive cancers. Study information: Candidate HPV-specific clones and shared TCR motifs came from a couple of HPV16-positive patients. Study-wide points: Candidate HPV-specific clones and E7-related TCR motifs grew in tumor during treatment. The functional HPV-specific definition rests on just a couple of HPV16-positive patients. Better recurrence-free survival went with HPV-responsive T-cell expansion in HPV16-positive patients.

On this clone itself: Its antigen remains unknown.

Measured with immunoSEQ multiplex PCR; TCRdb has only the in-frame clones, and not every one. The sample holds fewer than 30,000 clones, approximately 94% seen once. CDR3 length: 14 amino acids. The J segment lost 8 bases and the V segment lost 5 bases, leaving 12 bases of the junction unmatched. The germline CDR1 and CDR2 sequences are MNHEY and SMNVEV (reference sequence). The chain links TRBV27 to TRBJ2-7, with 7 bases fitting TRBD1. This sample was obtained from a patient who underwent chemoradiotherapy. This sequence originates from a human donor with HPV-associated anogenital cancer. The CDR3 sequence: CASSVTLGTVKQYF. The CDR3, as DNA: TGTGCCAGCAGTGTAACGCTCGGGACAGTAAAGCAGTACTTC.